This T cell receptor (beta chain) was retrieved from a study of OX40 agonist ivuxolimab in advanced cancers. Overall study: Ivuxolimab was delivered to patients intravenously every 2 weeks at doses spanning 0.01 to 10 mg/kg.

Concerning this clone: Its antigen remains unknown.

Study results and limitations: Both blood CD4+ and CD8+ T cells showed clonal growth by week 6 at 0.1 to 3.0 mg/kg. Antigen specificity was not determined for the expanded peripheral T cells.

The CDR3 runs to 16 residues. V was clipped by 3 bases and J by 6 bases, with 15 bases between them. From germline, CDR1 is MGHRA and CDR2 YSYEKL. Sequencing used immunoSEQ multiplex PCR; TCRdb keeps in-frame clones, though not all of them. The table lists about 6,300 clones, approximately 70% of them singletons. The sequence derives from an adult with an advanced solid tumor such as melanoma, head and neck, liver or kidney cancer. Sequences were derived from CD4+ or CD8+ T cells sorted from blood, sampled in a trial of the OX40 agonist ivuxolimab. The V call is TRBV4-1, the J call TRBJ1-6; D remains ambiguous. CDR3 DNA sequence: TGCGCCAGCAGCCAGGGAGAGGCGGCGTCTAATTCACCCCTCCACTTT. Translating it yields CASSQGEAASNSPLHF.